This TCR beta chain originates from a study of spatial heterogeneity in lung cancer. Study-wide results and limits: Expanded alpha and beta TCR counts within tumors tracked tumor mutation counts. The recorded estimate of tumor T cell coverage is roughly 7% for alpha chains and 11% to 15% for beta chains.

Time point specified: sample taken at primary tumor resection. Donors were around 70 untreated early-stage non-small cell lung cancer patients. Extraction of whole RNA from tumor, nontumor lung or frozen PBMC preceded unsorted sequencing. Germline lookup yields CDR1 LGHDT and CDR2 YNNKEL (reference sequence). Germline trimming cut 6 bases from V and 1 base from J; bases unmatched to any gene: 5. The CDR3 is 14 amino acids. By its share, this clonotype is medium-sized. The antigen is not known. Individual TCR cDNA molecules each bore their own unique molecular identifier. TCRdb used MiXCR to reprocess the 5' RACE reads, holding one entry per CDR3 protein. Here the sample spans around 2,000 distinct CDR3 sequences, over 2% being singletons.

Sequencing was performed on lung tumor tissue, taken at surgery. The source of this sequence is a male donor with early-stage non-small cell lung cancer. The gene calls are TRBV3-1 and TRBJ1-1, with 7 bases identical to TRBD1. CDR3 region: CASSTGTANTEAFF. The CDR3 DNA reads TGTGCCAGCAGTACCGGGACAGCGAACACTGAAGCTTTCTTT.